This TCR beta chain was sequenced in a study of control samples from healthy donors and cancer patients. The data were produced by immunoSEQ multiplex PCR, yet TCRdb's version contains in-frame clones alone and is incomplete. The sample holds under 200,000 clones, around 94% seen once. The ends were cut back, 3 bases at V and 0 bases at J, with 14 bases in the middle. The germline gives CDR1 MNHNS, CDR2 SASEGT. The CDR3 is 17 amino acids. This sequence originates from a man between 60 and 75 years old with colorectal cancer. Material: PBMCs. The chain recombines TRBV6-1 with TRBJ1-4; D unresolved. CDR3 protein: CASSDYSDPSTNEKLFF. CDR3 bases: TGTGCCAGCAGTGATTATTCCGACCCCTCAACTAATGAAAAACTGTTTTTT.